This T cell receptor beta chain was sequenced in a study of vaccination effects on CD4 cells after COVID-19. Study background: Two doses of either BNT162b2 or mRNA-1273 were given to each participant.

With regard to this clone: Its target is not known.

A roughly ten-day culture period preceded the isolation of CD4+ T cells. Broader study findings: Vaccine- and infection-induced clones showed marked clonal contraction late following vaccination.

Trimming stripped 3 bases from V and 0 bases from J, with 12 bases between. The germline CDR1 and CDR2 sequences are LNHDA and SQIVND (reference sequence). This CDR3 spans 16 amino acids. Profiling relied on immunoSEQ multiplex PCR, and the TCRdb table lists in-frame clones only, not all of them. The sample holds 45,000 to 60,000 clones, about 75% seen once. The clonotype comes from a human donor who had a prior SARS-CoV-2 infection. Here the sequenced sample was CD4+ T cells from PBMCs cultured without peptide, taken before COVID-19 vaccination. This sequence joins TRBV19 and TRBJ1-5, with D unclear. The CDR3 region has the DNA TGTGCCAGTAGTATGTCACAGCTTTATAGCAATCAGCCCCAGCATTTT. Translated: CASSMSQLYSNQPQHF.